Listed below are T cell receptor beta chains from one sample, sequenced in a study of cytomegalovirus exposure and HLA in healthy donors. Generated by immunoSEQ multiplex PCR, the TCRdb table keeps only in-frame clones and is missing some. The table records roughly 110,000 clones, under 90% of them present only once. Sequenced material: PBMCs. The source is a woman between 18 and 30 years old in good health and CMV-seronegative. CDR3s include the opening cysteine and the closing phenylalanine or tryptophan. The D gene is left open where the match is weak. Expanded clones are given a class, and other clones once, few, many or no size at all.

CDR3 DNA: TGTGCCATCAGTGACTTAGCGGGAGTAAGGCGGCAGTACTTC; CDR3 protein: CAISDLAGVRRQYF; V gene: TRBV10-3; clone size: -; J gene: TRBJ2-7; D gene: TRBD2
CDR3 DNA: TGTGCCAGCAGTGGGCGGGTCCTAGGCTCGCCCCAGCATTTT; CDR3 protein: CASSGRVLGSPQHF; V gene: TRBV28; clone size: few; J gene: TRBJ1-5; D gene: -
CDR3 DNA: TGTGCCAGCAGTTTTGACCTAGCGGGAGGGCCGGGTGAGCAGTACTTC; CDR3 protein: CASSFDLAGGPGEQYF; V gene: TRBV27; clone size: -; J gene: TRBJ2-7; D gene: TRBD2
CDR3 DNA: TGTGCCAGCAGCTCGGACAGGGGAAATGAAAAACTGTTTTTT; CDR3 protein: CASSSDRGNEKLFF; V gene: TRBV5-4; clone size: -; J gene: TRBJ1-4; D gene: TRBD1
CDR3 DNA: TGCAGCGTTGAACCCCTACTGGCGGGGGCCTCCTACGAGCAGTACTTC; CDR3 protein: CSVEPLLAGASYEQYF; V gene: TRBV29-1; clone size: -; J gene: TRBJ2-7; D gene: -
CDR3 DNA: TGTGCCAGCAGTTGGGTGGGGGGGAACACCGGGGAGCTGTTTTTT; CDR3 protein: CASSWVGGNTGELFF; V gene: TRBV6-6; clone size: few; J gene: TRBJ2-2; D gene: -
CDR3 DNA: TGTGCCAGCAGCCGGACAGGGTGGAATGAAAAACTGTTTTTT; CDR3 protein: CASSRTGWNEKLFF; V gene: TRBV4-2; clone size: -; J gene: TRBJ1-4; D gene: TRBD1
CDR3 DNA: TGTGCCAGTACGGGACAGGGTAACTATGGCTACACCTTC; CDR3 protein: CASTGQGNYGYTF; V gene: TRBV2; clone size: -; J gene: TRBJ1-2; D gene: TRBD1
CDR3 DNA: TGTGCCAGCAGCTCTAGCGGGCGCGGGGAGACCCAGTACTTC; CDR3 protein: CASSSSGRGETQYF; V gene: TRBV7-2; clone size: -; J gene: TRBJ2-5; D gene: TRBD2
CDR3 DNA: TGTGCCAGCAGCTTATCAGACTATAGCAATCAGCCCCAGCATTTT; CDR3 protein: CASSLSDYSNQPQHF; V gene: TRBV5-5; clone size: -; J gene: TRBJ1-5; D gene: -
CDR3 DNA: TGTGCCAGTAGTCCACACCCCGGGCAGCCCCAGCATTTT; CDR3 protein: CASSPHPGQPQHF; V gene: TRBV19; clone size: few; J gene: TRBJ1-5; D gene: -
CDR3 DNA: TGTGCCACCAGCAGAGATCTGGGCCAGGGGAATCAGCCCCAGCATTTT; CDR3 protein: CATSRDLGQGNQPQHF; V gene: TRBV15; clone size: -; J gene: TRBJ1-5; D gene: -
CDR3 DNA: TGTGCCAGCCGAACAGGGGGCGCAACAGATACGCAGTATTTT; CDR3 protein: CASRTGGATDTQYF; V gene: TRBV6-6; clone size: -; J gene: TRBJ2-3; D gene: TRBD1
CDR3 DNA: TGTGCCACCAGCAATGCCCCTCGGGGAGGGCTTAATCAGCCCCAGCATTTT; CDR3 protein: CATSNAPRGGLNQPQHF; V gene: TRBV15; clone size: -; J gene: TRBJ1-5; D gene: -
CDR3 DNA: TGTGCCAGCAACGGACTAGCGGGAACTCAAGAGACCCAGTACTTC; CDR3 protein: CASNGLAGTQETQYF; V gene: TRBV6-1; clone size: -; J gene: TRBJ2-5; D gene: TRBD2
CDR3 DNA: TGTGCCAGCAGTTTAGGAGGGTCGGCGGGGCACAACTATGGCTACACCTTC; CDR3 protein: CASSLGGSAGHNYGYTF; V gene: TRBV28; clone size: -; J gene: TRBJ1-2; D gene: -
CDR3 DNA: TGTGCCAGCTCTCCGACTAGCGGGTTCACAGATACGCAGTATTTT; CDR3 protein: CASSPTSGFTDTQYF; V gene: TRBV18; clone size: once; J gene: TRBJ2-3; D gene: TRBD2
CDR3 DNA: TGCAGCGCGGGAGGACCTAGCACAGATACGCAGTATTTT; CDR3 protein: CSAGGPSTDTQYF; V gene: TRBV29-1; clone size: -; J gene: TRBJ2-3; D gene: TRBD2
CDR3 DNA: TGTGCCAGCAGTCCAATCCACAGGGGCCATCAGCCCCAGCATTTT; CDR3 protein: CASSPIHRGHQPQHF; V gene: TRBV6-5; clone size: -; J gene: TRBJ1-5; D gene: TRBD1
CDR3 DNA: TGTGCCAGCACGGCAGGGGCCGCCTCCTACGAGCAGTACTTC; CDR3 protein: CASTAGAASYEQYF; V gene: TRBV25-1; clone size: -; J gene: TRBJ2-7; D gene: -
CDR3 DNA: TGCGCCAGCAGCTTGGTAGCGGGGGTCGCCGGGGAGCTGTTTTTT; CDR3 protein: CASSLVAGVAGELFF; V gene: TRBV5-1; clone size: once; J gene: TRBJ2-2; D gene: TRBD2
CDR3 DNA: TGTGCCAGCAGTTTGAGCTCGAACACCGGGGAGCTGTTTTTT; CDR3 protein: CASSLSSNTGELFF; V gene: TRBV27; clone size: once; J gene: TRBJ2-2; D gene: -
CDR3 DNA: TGCGCCAGCAGCTTCGAGGTTCGGGGAACCGGGGAGCTGTTTTTT; CDR3 protein: CASSFEVRGTGELFF; V gene: TRBV5-1; clone size: -; J gene: TRBJ2-2; D gene: -
CDR3 DNA: TGCGCCAGCAGCTTCGTCTATAGCAATCAGCCCCAGCATTTT; CDR3 protein: CASSFVYSNQPQHF; V gene: TRBV5-1; clone size: -; J gene: TRBJ1-5; D gene: -
CDR3 DNA: TGTGCCAGCAGTGAAGCGTGGACACCGAACACTGAAGCTTTCTTT; CDR3 protein: CASSEAWTPNTEAFF; V gene: TRBV6-1; clone size: -; J gene: TRBJ1-1; D gene: -
CDR3 DNA: TGTGCCATCAGTGAGTCTGGGACAGACACCGGGGAGCTGTTTTTT; CDR3 protein: CAISESGTDTGELFF; V gene: TRBV10-3; clone size: -; J gene: TRBJ2-2; D gene: TRBD1
CDR3 DNA: TGTGCCAGCAGCTTGGGGACAGGTAACCACGAGCAGTACTTC; CDR3 protein: CASSLGTGNHEQYF; V gene: TRBV5-8; clone size: few; J gene: TRBJ2-7; D gene: TRBD1
CDR3 DNA: TGTGCCAGCAGTGGGCCTAGCGGTATAGTCTCCTACAATGAGCAGTTCTTC; CDR3 protein: CASSGPSGIVSYNEQFF; V gene: TRBV25-1; clone size: -; J gene: TRBJ2-1; D gene: TRBD2
CDR3 DNA: TGTGCCAGCAGCTACAGGGATAGCAATCAGCCCCAGCATTTT; CDR3 protein: CASSYRDSNQPQHF; V gene: TRBV6-1; clone size: -; J gene: TRBJ1-5; D gene: -
CDR3 DNA: TGTGCCAGCAGTGACTCGTCTAGCGGGGGGGCAGATACGCAGTATTTT; CDR3 protein: CASSDSSSGGADTQYF; V gene: TRBV6-4; clone size: -; J gene: TRBJ2-3; D gene: TRBD2
CDR3 DNA: TGTGCCAGCAGGCCCGGACAGGCTAGCCATGGCTACACCTTC; CDR3 protein: CASRPGQASHGYTF; V gene: TRBV6-5; clone size: -; J gene: TRBJ1-2; D gene: TRBD1